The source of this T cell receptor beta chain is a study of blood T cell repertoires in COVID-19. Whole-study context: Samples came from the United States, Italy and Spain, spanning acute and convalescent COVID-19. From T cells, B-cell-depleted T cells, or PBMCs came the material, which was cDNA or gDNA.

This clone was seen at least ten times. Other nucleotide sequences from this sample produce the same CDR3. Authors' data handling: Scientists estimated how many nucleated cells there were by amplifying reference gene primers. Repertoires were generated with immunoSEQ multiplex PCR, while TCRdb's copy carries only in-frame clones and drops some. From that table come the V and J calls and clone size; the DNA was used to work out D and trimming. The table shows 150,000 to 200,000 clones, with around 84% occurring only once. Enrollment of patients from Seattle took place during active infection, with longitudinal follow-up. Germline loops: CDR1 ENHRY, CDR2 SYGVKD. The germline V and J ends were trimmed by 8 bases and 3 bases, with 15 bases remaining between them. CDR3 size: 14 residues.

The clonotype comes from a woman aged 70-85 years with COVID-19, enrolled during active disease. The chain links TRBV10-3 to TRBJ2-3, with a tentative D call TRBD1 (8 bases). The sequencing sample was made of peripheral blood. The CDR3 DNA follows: TGTGCCATCTCTGACAGGGGAGGGACAGATACGCAGTATTTT. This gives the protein CAISDRGGTDTQYF.